The clone carrying this T cell receptor beta chain was observed a few times. The data belong to a study of CD8+CD57+ T cells in acquired aplastic anemia. Patients selected for sequencing had displayed CD8+CD57+ cell expansion by flow cytometry. The CDR3 is 13 amino acids. Trimming removed 6 bases from V and 5 bases from J; junction bases left unmatched: 6. CDR1 and CDR2 from the germline V gene are SNHLY and FYNNEI. Genomic DNA, serving as template, underwent TCR beta VDJ and CDR3 profiling. Each CDR3 protein gets one entry after TCRdb re-called the reads with MiXCR. The sample includes about 98,000 distinct CDR3 sequences, 55% to 80% of them seen just once.

The chain has TRBV2 and TRBJ2-5; 7 positions match TRBD1. This TCR was sampled from a human donor with aplastic anemia. The sample taken for sequencing was sorted CD4+, CD8+, or CD8+CD57+ T cells (not recorded which) from PBMCs. The CDR3 coding sequence is TGTGCCAGCAGCGACGACAGGGATGAGACCCAGTACTTC. Amino acid sequence: CASSDDRDETQYF.